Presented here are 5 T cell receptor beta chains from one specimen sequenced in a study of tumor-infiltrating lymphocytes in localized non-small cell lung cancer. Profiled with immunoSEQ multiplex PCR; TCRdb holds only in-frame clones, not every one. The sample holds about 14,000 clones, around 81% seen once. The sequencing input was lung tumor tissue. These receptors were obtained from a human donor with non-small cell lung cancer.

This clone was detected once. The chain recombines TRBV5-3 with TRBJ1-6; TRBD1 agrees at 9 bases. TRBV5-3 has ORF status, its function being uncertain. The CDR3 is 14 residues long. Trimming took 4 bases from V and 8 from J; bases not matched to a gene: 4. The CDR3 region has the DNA TGTGCCAGAAGCCCACAGGGGGCTGATTCACCCCTCCACTTT. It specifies CARSPQGADSPLHF.

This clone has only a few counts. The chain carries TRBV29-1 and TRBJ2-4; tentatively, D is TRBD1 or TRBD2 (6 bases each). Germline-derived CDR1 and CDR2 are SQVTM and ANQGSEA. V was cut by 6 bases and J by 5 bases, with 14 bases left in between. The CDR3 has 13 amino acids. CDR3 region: CSVGGHNENIQYF. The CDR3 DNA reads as TGCAGCGTGGGGGGACATAACGAAAACATTCAGTACTTC.

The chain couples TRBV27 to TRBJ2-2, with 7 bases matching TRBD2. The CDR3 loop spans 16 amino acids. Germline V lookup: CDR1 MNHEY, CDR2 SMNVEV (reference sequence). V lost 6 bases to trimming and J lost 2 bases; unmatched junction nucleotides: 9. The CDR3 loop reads CASSSPGGSNTGELFF. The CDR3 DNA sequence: TGTGCCAGCAGCTCCCCCGGGGGGTCAAACACCGGGGAGCTGTTTTTT.

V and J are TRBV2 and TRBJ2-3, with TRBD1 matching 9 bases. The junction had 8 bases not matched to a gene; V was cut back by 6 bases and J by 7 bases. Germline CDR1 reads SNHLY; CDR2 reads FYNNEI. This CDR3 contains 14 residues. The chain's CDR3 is CASRGQGIGNTQYF. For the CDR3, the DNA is TGTGCCAGCAGGGGACAGGGTATAGGCAATACGCAGTATTTT.

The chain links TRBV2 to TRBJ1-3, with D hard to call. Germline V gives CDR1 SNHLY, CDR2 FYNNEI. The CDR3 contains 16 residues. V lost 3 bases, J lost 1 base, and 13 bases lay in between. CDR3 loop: CASSDRRTISGNTIYF. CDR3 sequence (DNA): TGTGCCAGCAGTGATAGACGGACGATATCTGGAAACACCATATATTTT.